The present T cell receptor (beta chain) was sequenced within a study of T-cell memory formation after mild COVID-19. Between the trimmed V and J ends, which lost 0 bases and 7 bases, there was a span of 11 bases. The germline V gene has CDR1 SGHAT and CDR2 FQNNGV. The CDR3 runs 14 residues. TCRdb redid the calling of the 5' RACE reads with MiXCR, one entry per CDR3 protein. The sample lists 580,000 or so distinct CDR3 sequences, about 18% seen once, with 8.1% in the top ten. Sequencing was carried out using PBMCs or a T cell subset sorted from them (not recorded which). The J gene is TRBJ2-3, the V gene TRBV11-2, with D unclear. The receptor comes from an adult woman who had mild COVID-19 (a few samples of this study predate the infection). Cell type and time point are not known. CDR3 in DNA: TGTGCCAGCAGCTTAGATTGGTCTACTAATACGCAGTATTTT. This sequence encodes CASSLDWSTNTQYF.